The 26 T cell receptor beta chains below all came from one sample that was sequenced in a study of CD8 T cells in ankylosing spondylitis. One entry per CDR3 protein, called by TCRdb with MiXCR from the 5' RACE reads. The table includes 200,000 to 250,000 distinct CDR3 sequences, under 30% detected once. Input material: blood, either unsorted or a sorted T cell fraction (not recorded which). The source of these receptors is a male donor with ankylosing spondylitis or in good health (not recorded which).

This clonotype has a count of ten or more. The chain is built from TRBV12-3 or TRBV12-4 and TRBJ2-4; tentative D call: TRBD2 (5 bases). Trimming stripped 5 bases from V and 0 bases from J, with 17 bases between. The CDR3 has 17 amino acids. The CDR3 region is CASSLVSAEIAKNIQYF. The CDR3 region has the DNA TGTGCCAGCAGTCTAGTCTCAGCGGAAATAGCCAAAAACATTCAGTACTTC.

The rearrangement links TRBV20-1 to TRBJ2-1; perhaps TRBD1 as D (5 bases). The CDR3 has 14 amino acids. The V end was cut by 3 bases, the J end by 0 bases, with 9 bases between. The germline gives CDR1 DFQATT, CDR2 SNEGSKA (reference sequence). CDR3: CSARGPSSYNEQFF. In nucleotides, the CDR3 is TGCAGTGCTAGGGGGCCGAGCTCCTACAATGAGCAGTTCTTC.

This chain uses TRBV10-3 with TRBJ1-4, with a possible D match to TRBD1 (5 bases). V was clipped by 6 bases and J by 3 bases, with 14 bases between them. Looked up from germline, CDR1 is ENHRY and CDR2 is SYGVKD. This CDR3 has 15 residues. The CDR3 region has the DNA TGTGCCATCAGCCTTGGACACCTTTCTAATGAAAAACTGTTTTTT. This gives the protein CAISLGHLSNEKLFF.

This clonotype was seen a handful of times. J is TRBJ2-3 and V is TRBV12-3 or TRBV12-4; TRBD2 matches at 8 bases. The CDR3 extends over 15 amino acids. J gave up 8 bases and V 10 bases, and 17 bases lay outside the gene matches. The CDR3 spells CATTPIGRAVGTQYF. The CDR3 DNA follows: TGTGCCACCACCCCTATCGGGAGGGCCGTAGGTACGCAGTATTTT.

The chain is built from TRBV20-1 and TRBJ2-1, with 7 bases matching TRBD1. CDR1 and CDR2 (germline): DFQATT, SNEGSKA (reference sequence). CDR3 length equals 14 residues. Trimming cost V 6 bases and J 2 bases; bases outside gene matches: 7. The CDR3 region is CSAAPGQTYNEQFF. In nucleotides, the CDR3 is TGCAGTGCCGCACCGGGACAGACCTACAATGAGCAGTTCTTC.

The CDR3 DNA follows: TGCAGTGCCCAACAGGGGGCAGAAGAAAAACTGTTTTTT. Protein sequence: CSAQQGAEEKLFF. V is TRBV20-1 and J is TRBJ1-4; 9 positions agree with TRBD1. V trimming: 6 bases; J trimming: 8 bases; junction bases outside the gene matches: 7. This CDR3 is built from 13 residues. From germline, CDR1 is DFQATT and CDR2 SNEGSKA (reference sequence).

This clonotype has at least ten counts. The rearrangement uses TRBV25-1 and TRBJ2-3, with no clear D. The CDR3 has 13 residues. V was cut by 1 base and J by 8 bases, with 10 bases left in between. CDR1 MGHDK and CDR2 SYGVNS come from the germline V gene. Here the CDR3 reads CASSESPLVTQYF. In DNA, the CDR3 is TGTGCCAGCAGTGAATCTCCCCTAGTTACGCAGTATTTT. Using reference TRBV25-1 and TRBJ2-3 for the parts outside the CDR3, the full variable domain is EADIYQTPRYLVIGTGKKITLECSQTMGHDKMYWYQQDPGMELHLIHYSYGVNSTEKGDLSSESTVSRIRTEHFPLTLESARPSHTSQYLCASSESPLVTQYFGPGTRLTVL.

The chain links TRBV7-2 to TRBJ2-3; 10 nucleotides agree with TRBD1. Trimming at V came to 6 bases and at J to 3 bases, leaving 6 bases not matched to a gene. The CDR3 has 15 amino acids. Germline CDR1 reads SGHTA; CDR2 reads FQGNSA. CDR3 DNA: TGTGCCAGCAGAACTGACAGGGGGCGGACAGATACGCAGTATTTT. Translated, it gives CASRTDRGRTDTQYF. The entire variable domain, with the rest obtained from reference TRBV7-2 and TRBJ2-3, is as follows: GAGVSQSPSNKVTEKGKDVELRCDPISGHTALYWYRQSLGQGLEFLIYFQGNSAPDKSGLPSDRFSAERTGGSVSTLTIQRTQQEDSAVYLCASRTDRGRTDTQYFGPGTRLTVL.

Many counts were recorded for this clonotype. The rearrangement uses TRBV30 and TRBJ1-5; TRBD1 is a possible D gene (5 bases). CDR3 length: 14 amino acids. Trimming took off 0 bases at V and 2 bases at J, with 8 bases between the two ends. In germline, CDR1 is GTSNPN, CDR2 SVGIG (reference sequence). The CDR3 sequence: CAWSVQGGNQPQHF. The CDR3, as DNA: TGTGCCTGGAGTGTACAAGGGGGCAATCAGCCCCAGCATTTT.

This clonotype occurred many times. The chain carries TRBV11-2 and TRBJ2-1; 9 bases map to TRBD1. After removal of 4 bases from V and 8 bases from J, the junction contained 12 bases not matched to a gene. The CDR3 has 16 residues. CDR1 and CDR2 (germline): SGHAT, FQNNGV. CDR3 residues: CASSSRTGAGWDEQFF. In nucleotides, the CDR3 is TGTGCCAGCAGCTCCAGGACAGGGGCCGGGTGGGATGAGCAGTTCTTC.

This clonotype was recorded at least ten times. The chain recombines TRBV9 with TRBJ1-1; D possibly corresponds to TRBD1 (5 bases). V lost 2 bases and J lost 0, with 8 bases in between. The CDR3 spans 14 residues. Germline loops: CDR1 SGDLS, CDR2 YYNGEE. The CDR3 is CASSVRDMNTEAFF. The DNA of the CDR3 is TGTGCCAGCAGCGTCAGGGATATGAACACTGAAGCTTTCTTT.

This clonotype was seen more than once but under ten times. V gene TRBV25-1 combines with J gene TRBJ2-7; 12 bases are a match to TRBD2. The CDR3 extends over 15 amino acids. Germline CDR1 and CDR2: MGHDK and SYGVNS. J gave up 3 bases and V 4 bases, and 4 bases lay outside the gene matches. The chain's CDR3 is CASSGGGLAGYEQYF. CDR3 in DNA: TGTGCCAGCAGTGGAGGGGGACTAGCGGGCTACGAGCAGTACTTC.

Ten or more counts support this clonotype. The V and J genes are TRBV11-2 and TRBJ2-5; TRBD1 matches 11 bases. CDR3 length: 17 amino acids. V lost 1 base to trimming and J lost 5 bases; unmatched junction nucleotides: 9. Germline V gene data show CDR1 as SGHAT and CDR2 as FQNNGV. This CDR3 is CASSLGTGQGAGETQYF. DNA for the CDR3: TGTGCCAGCAGCTTAGGCACCGGACAGGGGGCTGGGGAGACCCAGTACTTC.

In this sample, this clonotype turned up many times. The rearrangement joins TRBV24-1 to TRBJ2-1; 11 bases match TRBD2. The CDR3 is 16 residues long. Germline V gene data show CDR1 as KGHDR and CDR2 as SFDVKD. V lost 3 bases and J lost 6; bases outside the gene matches: 6. CDR3 residues: CATSDPGTSGVNEQFF. The CDR3 coding sequence is TGTGCCACCAGTGATCCCGGGACTAGCGGTGTCAATGAGCAGTTCTTC.

J is TRBJ2-1 and V is TRBV20-1; TRBD2 matches 9 bases. This CDR3 spans 16 amino acids. V was clipped by 6 bases and J by 8 bases; unmatched bases: 17. Germline values: CDR1 DFQATT, CDR2 SNEGSKA (reference sequence). CDR3 in DNA: TGCAGTGCACTTTCACTAGCGGGCCCAAAAGTCCATGAGCAGTTCTTC. This encodes CSALSLAGPKVHEQFF.

This sequence joins TRBV20-1 and TRBJ2-7, with 11 bases matching TRBD2. CDR3 length: 13 residues. The junction had 7 bases not matched to a gene; V was cut back by 6 bases and J by 6 bases. Per germline, CDR1 DFQATT and CDR2 SNEGSKA (reference sequence). CDR3 region: CSARPSGRSEQYF. The CDR3 nucleotides read TGCAGTGCGAGGCCTAGCGGGAGGTCCGAGCAGTACTTC.

This clonotype was detected ten times or more. This chain links TRBV9 with TRBJ1-5, with 7 nucleotides matching TRBD1. This CDR3 comprises 15 residues. V lost 3 bases to trimming and J lost 4 bases; unmatched junction nucleotides: 7. Germline V lookup: CDR1 SGDLS, CDR2 YYNGEE. CDR3 DNA sequence: TGTGCCAGCAGCGCCCTCGGGACAGCGAATCAGCCCCAGCATTTT. Translating gives CASSALGTANQPQHF.

This chain joins TRBV7-8 and TRBJ2-1, with TRBD2 matching over 11 bases. With 5 bases clipped from V and 6 bases from J, the junction kept 12 bases outside the gene matches. CDR3 length: 17 residues. Germline-derived CDR1 and CDR2 are SGHVS and FQNEAQ. The CDR3 bases are TGTGCCAGCAGCCGACATAGCGGGAGGGCGTGGGGCAATGAGCAGTTCTTC. Its translation: CASSRHSGRAWGNEQFF.

This clonotype was observed a handful of times. V and J are TRBV5-5 and TRBJ2-1, with D unresolved. Deletions cut 4 bases from V and 6 bases from J, with 2 bases between. This CDR3 has 10 residues. Germline-derived CDR1 and CDR2 are SGHKS and YYEKEE (reference sequence). The CDR3 DNA follows: TGTGCCAGCAGCCTCAATGAGCAGTTCTTC. This sequence encodes CASSLNEQFF.

This clonotype was counted between two and nine times. The gene calls are TRBV10-3 and TRBJ2-2; TRBD1 or TRBD2 may be the D gene (5 bases each). Germline-derived CDR1 and CDR2 are ENHRY and SYGVKD. Between the trimmed V and J ends, which lost 8 bases and 0 bases, there was a span of 13 bases. The CDR3 spans 15 residues. This chain's CDR3 is CAIDKGTANTGELFF. CDR3 bases: TGTGCCATCGATAAAGGGACGGCGAACACCGGGGAGCTGTTTTTT.

This clonotype appeared many times. The chain uses TRBV24-1 and TRBJ2-5; D gene ambiguous. The CDR3 is 13 amino acids. Trimming took off 7 bases at V and 7 bases at J, with 15 bases between the two ends. Germline V gene sequence: CDR1 KGHDR, CDR2 SFDVKD. Here the CDR3 reads CATRVPTYRTQYF. As DNA, the CDR3 is TGTGCCACCAGGGTGCCGACCTATCGGACCCAGTACTTC.

The chain has TRBV20-1 and TRBJ1-2, with D maybe TRBD1 (6 bases). Germline CDR1 and CDR2: DFQATT and SNEGSKA (reference sequence). There are 12 residues in the CDR3. The ends were cut back, 3 bases at V and 8 bases at J, with 13 bases in the middle. Written as DNA, the CDR3 is TGCAGTGCTAGTTGGGGGCTGTCAGGCTACACCTTC. Protein product: CSASWGLSGYTF.

The chain recombines TRBV12-3 or TRBV12-4 with TRBJ2-5; 10 nucleotides line up with TRBD1. CDR3 size: 16 residues. J lost 5 bases, V lost 5 bases, and 11 bases had no gene match. The CDR3 coding sequence is TGTGCCAGCAGTGCTATCCGGGACAGGGGTTCCGAGACCCAGTACTTC. Its protein product is CASSAIRDRGSETQYF.

This clonotype has only a few counts. V usage is TRBV5-5 and J usage is TRBJ2-1; TRBD1 agrees at 11 bases. CDR3 length: 15 residues. Germline CDR1 and CDR2: SGHKS and YYEKEE (reference sequence). V gave up 3 bases and J gave up 4 bases; unmatched junction bases: 3. The CDR3 sequence: CASSSGTGGYNEQFF. CDR3 DNA sequence: TGTGCCAGCAGCTCAGGGACAGGGGGATACAATGAGCAGTTCTTC. The full variable domain, in which reference TRBV5-5 and TRBJ2-1 provide the parts outside the CDR3, is DAGVTQSPTHLIKTRGQQVTLRCSPISGHKSVSWYQQVLGQGPQFIFQYYEKEERGRGNFPDRFSARQFPNYSSELNVNALLLGDSALYLCASSSGTGGYNEQFFGPGTRLTVL.

The sample holds many counts of this clonotype. The chain links TRBV20-1 to TRBJ2-1; possible D gene TRBD2, 6 bases. The V gene's germline CDR1 is DFQATT and CDR2 SNEGSKA (reference sequence). The CDR3 has 14 amino acids. Trimming cost V 3 bases and J 2 bases, with 11 bases left between them. The CDR3 DNA is TGCAGTGCTAGGGAGGGGAGCGCCTACAATGAGCAGTTCTTC. Translating gives CSAREGSAYNEQFF.

The gene calls are TRBV4-1 and TRBJ2-3; 7 bases line up with TRBD2. This CDR3 is 18 amino acids long. Germline values: CDR1 MGHRA, CDR2 YSYEKL. V dropped 3 bases and J dropped 3; count of bases not matched to a gene: 15. The CDR3 DNA is TGCGCCAGCAGCCATGCTTGGTTCGCGGGAGAGAATACAGATACGCAGTATTTT. It translates to CASSHAWFAGENTDTQYF.